The TCR beta chain described here comes from a study of control samples from healthy donors and cancer patients. CDR3 length equals 16 residues. Germline V CDR1 and CDR2: SGHTS, YDEGEE. J lost 6 bases, V lost 0 bases, and 9 bases had no gene match. TCRdb keeps only in-frame clones here, not all; method: immunoSEQ multiplex PCR. The sample consists of about 150,000 clones, over 90% of them appearing once. The origin of this receptor is a man aged 50 to 59 in good health. The chain joins TRBV5-8 to TRBJ1-5; TRBD1 matches at 7 bases. Sequencing used blood. Here the CDR3 DNA reads TGTGCCAGCAGCTTGGGCGACAGGGCCTCAAGTCAGCCCCAGCATTTT. It specifies CASSLGDRASSQPQHF.